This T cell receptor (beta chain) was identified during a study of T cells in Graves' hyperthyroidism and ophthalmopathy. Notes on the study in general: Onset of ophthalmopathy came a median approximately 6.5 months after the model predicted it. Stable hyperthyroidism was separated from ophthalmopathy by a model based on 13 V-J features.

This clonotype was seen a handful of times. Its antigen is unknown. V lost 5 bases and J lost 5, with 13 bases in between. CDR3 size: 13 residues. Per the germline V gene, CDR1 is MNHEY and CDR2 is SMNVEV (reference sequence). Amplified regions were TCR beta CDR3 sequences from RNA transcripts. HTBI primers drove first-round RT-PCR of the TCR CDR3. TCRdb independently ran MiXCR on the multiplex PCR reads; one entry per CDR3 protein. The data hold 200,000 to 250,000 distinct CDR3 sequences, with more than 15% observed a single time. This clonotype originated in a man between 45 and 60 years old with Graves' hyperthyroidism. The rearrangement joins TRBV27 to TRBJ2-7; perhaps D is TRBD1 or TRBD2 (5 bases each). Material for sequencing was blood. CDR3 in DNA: TGTGCCAGCAGTCCGAGGGGCGTCGACGAGCAGTACTTC. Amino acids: CASSPRGVDEQYF.